Listed here are 12 T cell receptor beta chains from one sample, sequenced in a study of spatial heterogeneity in lung cancer. Time point of the sample: sample taken at primary tumor resection. In each case, whole RNA from tumor, nontumor lung or frozen PBMC was sequenced unsorted. TCRdb passed the 5' RACE reads through MiXCR, listing each CDR3 protein once. The data contain approximately 12,000 distinct CDR3 sequences, approximately 6% of them seen just once; the ten biggest clones take up 10% to 13%. The source was normal lung tissue next to the tumor, collected at surgery. The source is a male donor with early-stage non-small cell lung cancer.

This clonotype is labeled medium-sized. This beta chain is off target for a library built for alpha chains, so its abundance means little. The chain uses TRBV12-3 or TRBV12-4 and TRBJ2-3, with D possibly called TRBD1 or TRBD2 (5 bases each). Trimming removed 3 bases at V and 0 bases at J, with 10 bases between. The CDR3 is 15 amino acids. The CDR3 nucleotides read TGTGCCAGCAGTTTCGGGGCGTTGAGCACAGATACGCAGTATTTT. Encoded protein: CASSFGALSTDTQYF.

This clonotype was observed many times. The library was built for alpha chains, so this beta chain is an off-target read and its size means little. The chain couples TRBV18 to TRBJ2-7, with 8 bases matching TRBD2. Germline loops: CDR1 KGHSH, CDR2 LQKENI. V was clipped by 6 bases and J by 2 bases; unmatched bases: 3. The CDR3 runs to 13 residues. This CDR3 is CASSLGLAYEQYF. As DNA, the CDR3 is TGTGCCAGCTCGCTGGGACTAGCCTACGAGCAGTACTTC.

This clonotype is labeled medium-sized. This beta chain appears as a stray read in a library generated for alpha chains; its size is not informative. This chain connects TRBV29-1 to TRBJ2-5; tentatively, D is TRBD1 (5 bases). V lost 5 bases to trimming and J lost 4 bases, with 17 bases between them. The V gene's germline CDR1 is SQVTM and CDR2 ANQGSEA. There are 14 residues in the CDR3. The CDR3 DNA reads as TGCAGCGTTACCAGGGTACCGGTTGCAGAGACCCAGTACTTC. Protein product: CSVTRVPVAETQYF. The full variable domain, in which reference TRBV29-1 and TRBJ2-5 provide the parts outside the CDR3, is SAVISQKPSRDICQRGTSLTIQCQVDSQVTMMFWYRQQPGQSLTLIATANQGSEATYESGFVIDKFPISRPNLTFSTLTVSNMSPEDSSIYLCSVTRVPVAETQYFGPGTRLLVL.

For this clonotype: This beta chain turned up in a library designed for alpha chains; as an off-target read, its abundance says little. The genes are TRBV16 and TRBJ2-1; 8 bases match TRBD2. The germline CDR1 and CDR2 sequences are KGHSY and FQNENV. The CDR3 spans 15 residues. Trimming cost V 4 bases and J 1 base; bases outside gene matches: 3. The CDR3 DNA is TGTGCCAGCAGCCGTTCTAGCGGGTCCTACAATGAGCAGTTCTTC. Amino acids: CASSRSSGSYNEQFF. Based on the CDR3 plus reference TRBV16 and TRBJ2-1, the full variable domain is GEEVAQTPKHLVRGEGQKAKLYCAPIKGHSYVFWYQQVLKNEFKFLISFQNENVFDETGMPKERFSAKCLPNSPCSLEIQATKLEDSAVYFCASSRSSGSYNEQFFGPGTRLTVL.

This clonotype was recorded at least ten times. For a library built for alpha chains, this beta chain is a stray read; little rests on its size. The DNA for the CDR3 is TGTGCCAGCAGTTCCCCTTCACTAGCGGGGGACGAGCAGTACTTC. It yields the protein CASSSPSLAGDEQYF. The chain carries TRBV28 and TRBJ2-7; 11 nucleotides match TRBD2. CDR3 size: 15 residues. CDR1 MDHEN and CDR2 SYDVKM come from the germline V gene. Unmatched junction bases numbered 7, after V lost 4 bases and J lost 5 bases.

Judged by abundance, this clonotype is medium-sized. The library was prepared for alpha chains; this beta chain is a stray read, so its frequency means little. V usage is TRBV28 and J usage is TRBJ1-1; D gene uncertain. V shed 10 bases and J shed 5 bases, with 11 bases lying between them. Germline CDR1 and CDR2: MDHEN and SYDVKM. This CDR3 comprises 11 residues. The CDR3 is CAIQKGTEAFF. Here the CDR3 DNA reads TGTGCCATACAAAAGGGTACTGAAGCTTTCTTT.

Remarks on this clonotype: As an off-target read in a library built for alpha chains, this beta chain has a frequency of little significance. The J gene is TRBJ1-1, the V gene TRBV14; no definite D call. This CDR3 is 13 amino acids long. Germline loops: CDR1 SGHDN, CDR2 FVKESK. V was pared by 0 bases and J by 9 bases, with 11 bases between. CDR3 nucleotide sequence: TGTGCCAGCAGCCAAGATGTGGTAGGCAAAGCTTTCTTT. This gives the protein CASSQDVVGKAFF.

This clonotype was seen at least ten times. The size of this beta chain means little, since it is a stray read in a library made for alpha chains. The chain combines TRBV11-2 with TRBJ2-7; 8 bases are a match to TRBD1. The CDR3 runs 15 residues. Germline V gives CDR1 SGHAT, CDR2 FQNNGV. V was clipped by 1 base and J by 2 bases; unmatched bases: 4. In nucleotides, the CDR3 is TGTGCCAGCAGCTTAGCGGGGACAGGTCCCTACGAGCAGTACTTC. This translates into CASSLAGTGPYEQYF.

This clonotype was detected ten times or more. In a library made to pick up alpha chains, this beta chain is a stray read with a size that means little. The chain employs TRBV29-1 and TRBJ2-6; no clear D gene. This CDR3 has 13 residues. Looked up from germline, CDR1 is SQVTM and CDR2 is ANQGSEA. V lost 4 bases and J 0 bases, leaving 4 bases between the germline ends. Here the CDR3 reads CSVGSSGANVLTF. The DNA of the CDR3 is TGCAGCGTTGGATCCTCTGGGGCCAACGTCCTGACTTTC. The complete variable domain, with remaining parts taken from reference TRBV29-1 and TRBJ2-6, reads SAVISQKPSRDICQRGTSLTIQCQVDSQVTMMFWYRQQPGQSLTLIATANQGSEATYESGFVIDKFPISRPNLTFSTLTVSNMSPEDSSIYLCSVGSSGANVLTFGAGSRLTVL.

This clonotype appeared a few times. Little can be read into the size of this beta chain, an off-target read in a library designed for alpha chains. The rearrangement joins TRBV2 to TRBJ2-7; 7 bases agree with TRBD1. CDR1 SNHLY and CDR2 FYNNEI come from the germline V gene. Losses at the gene ends were 3 bases for V and 5 bases for J; bases not matched to a gene: 13. The CDR3 loop spans 16 amino acids. CDR3 sequence reads: CASSEVQGIGAHEQYF. As DNA, the CDR3 is TGTGCCAGCAGTGAGGTACAGGGGATTGGGGCCCACGAGCAGTACTTC.

This clonotype was counted only a few times. This beta chain came through as a stray read in a library set up for alpha chains, and its size says little. The chain carries TRBV30 and TRBJ1-3; maybe TRBD1 (5 bases). With 0 bases removed from V and 6 bases from J, the gap between germline ends came to 12 bases. Germline V CDR1 and CDR2: GTSNPN, SVGIG (reference sequence). This CDR3 has 14 residues. The CDR3 protein is CAWSVGQGVNTIYF. The CDR3 DNA sequence: TGTGCCTGGAGTGTGGGGCAGGGAGTAAACACCATATATTTT.

This clonotype was observed many times. This beta chain lies outside the target of a library built for alpha chains; its clone size means little. The chain employs TRBV3-1 and TRBJ1-1; D uncertain. Per the germline V gene, CDR1 is LGHDT and CDR2 is YNNKEL (reference sequence). The CDR3 is 11 residues long. V lost 5 bases and J 0 bases, leaving 1 base between the germline ends. CDR3: CASSLNTEAFF. CDR3 nucleotides: TGTGCCAGCAGCTTGAACACTGAAGCTTTCTTT.